There are a few counts of the clone carrying this T cell receptor (beta chain). This sample stems from a study of blood T cell repertoires in COVID-19. Study information: Sources were T cells, B-cell-depleted T cells, or PBMCs; the material itself was cDNA or gDNA.

Trimming removed 0 bases from V and 6 bases from J, with 24 bases in between. The CDR3 sequence is 17 residues long. CDR1 is GTSNPN and CDR2 is SVGIG in the germline V gene (reference sequence). Clones were sequenced by immunoSEQ multiplex PCR, and TCRdb holds only the in-frame ones, with some missing. The data show more than 55,000 clones, roughly 72% seen once. The sample was peripheral blood. The rearrangement uses TRBV30 and TRBJ2-7, with D perhaps TRBD2 (6 bases). The receptor's source is a woman between 45 and 65 years old with active or convalescent COVID-19. CDR3 DNA sequence: TGTGCCTGGAGTGTACCCGTCATCGGCGGGGACCGGGGCGAGCAGTACTTC. It encodes CAWSVPVIGGDRGEQYF.